Below, 17 T cell receptor beta chains from the same sample are listed, as sequenced in a study of blood T cell repertoires in COVID-19 (dated by TCRdb to 2018 to 2021). The library was produced with the immunoSEQ multiplex PCR assay. The table was pulled from immuneACCESS by TCRdb, which kept in-frame rearrangements only. Such tables lose some clones; where checked, under half of the loss comes from unresolved V genes, and the rest has no known cause. The sample profile shows about 100,000 clones; around 92% of them were found once. The ten largest make up around 5.8% of the sample. The sequencing input was peripheral blood. These receptors were collected from a man in his fifties or sixties with active COVID-19.

The chain uses TRBV6-2 or TRBV6-3 and TRBJ2-3, with TRBD1 matching 10 bases. CDR3 length: 15 residues. V was clipped by 8 bases and J by 2 bases; unmatched bases: 7. Germline V gene data show CDR1 as MNHEY and CDR2 as SVGEGT. This CDR3 reads CASGPGQGLTDTQYF. CDR3 nucleotide sequence: TGTGCCAGCGGCCCGGGACAGGGGCTCACAGATACGCAGTATTTT.

The sample holds a few counts of this clone. The gene calls are TRBV6-5 and TRBJ1-5, with D perhaps TRBD1 (5 bases). Trimming left V 6 bases short and J 4 bases short, with 7 bases between. The CDR3 loop spans 12 amino acids. Germline V lookup: CDR1 MNHEY, CDR2 SVGAGI. The CDR3 DNA reads as TGTGCCAGCAGGACAGTTAATCAGCCCCAGCATTTT. Translation: CASRTVNQPQHF.

J is TRBJ1-1 and V is TRBV19; possibly TRBD1 for D (6 bases). Germline assignment: CDR1 LNHDA and CDR2 SQIVND (reference sequence). The CDR3 is made up of 15 amino acids. V lost 5 bases and J lost 1, with 14 bases in between. CDR3 bases: TGTGCCAGTAGTCCTCAGACAGGCGGGAACACTGAAGCTTTCTTT. Amino acid sequence: CASSPQTGGNTEAFF.

CDR3 DNA: TGTGCCAGCAGCCCCGGGGGGGGGTGGCTCTCCTACGAGCAGTACTTC. Translating it yields CASSPGGGWLSYEQYF. The chain uses TRBV11-2 and TRBJ2-7, with 8 bases that match TRBD2. This CDR3 is 16 amino acids long. The V gene end was trimmed by 5 bases and the J gene end by 0 bases; junction bases not matched to a gene: 9. Germline V lookup: CDR1 SGHAT, CDR2 FQNNGV.

This clone was seen once. The rearrangement joins TRBV19 to TRBJ2-1; 8 bases fit TRBD1. The CDR3 contains 15 residues. V shed 6 bases and J 5 bases; nucleotides not matched to a gene: 9. Germline-derived CDR1 and CDR2 are LNHDA and SQIVND (reference sequence). This chain's CDR3 is CASRVRQGSNNEQFF. In nucleotides, the CDR3 is TGTGCCAGTAGGGTTAGACAGGGGAGTAACAATGAGCAGTTCTTC.

The chain recombines TRBV18 with TRBJ2-7; no definite D call. The CDR3 totals 14 residues. V shed 3 bases and J shed 0 bases, with 9 bases lying between them. The germline V gene has CDR1 KGHSH and CDR2 LQKENI. Written as DNA, the CDR3 is TGTGCCAGCTCACCTAAAGAGAGCTCCTACGAGCAGTACTTC. Residues: CASSPKESSYEQYF.

The chain employs TRBV11-2 and TRBJ1-2; D might be TRBD1 (5 bases). The CDR3 totals 13 residues. Germline lookup yields CDR1 SGHAT and CDR2 FQNNGV. V lost 5 bases to trimming and J lost 8 bases, with 15 bases between them. The CDR3 DNA follows: TGTGCCAGCAGCCCCACGGGGGGTTACGGCTACACCTTC. Translation: CASSPTGGYGYTF.

This chain connects TRBV10-3 to TRBJ2-7; maybe TRBD1 (5 bases). The CDR3 extends over 12 amino acids. Trimming removed 6 bases from V and 3 bases from J, with 9 bases in between. Germline loops: CDR1 ENHRY, CDR2 SYGVKD. The CDR3 DNA reads TGTGCCATCAGGACGGACATCTACGAGCAGTACTTC. Amino acids: CAIRTDIYEQYF.

The chain combines TRBV7-8 with TRBJ2-7; D possibly corresponds to TRBD2 (5 bases). V was trimmed by 5 bases and J by 3 bases, leaving 14 bases between them. The CDR3 has 14 residues. Germline V lookup: CDR1 SGHVS, CDR2 FQNEAQ. This CDR3 is CASSRGGAFYEQYF. CDR3 DNA: TGTGCCAGCAGCCGCGGAGGAGCGTTCTACGAGCAGTACTTC.

The chain employs TRBV7-9 and TRBJ2-1; TRBD2 aligns across 8 bases. Germline V gene sequence: CDR1 SEHNR, CDR2 FQNEAQ (reference sequence). This CDR3 is 15 amino acids long. The junction had 13 bases not matched to a gene; V was cut back by 3 bases and J by 12 bases. The CDR3, as DNA: TGTGCCAGCAGCTTCCTTAAGAACGGGAGGGCGGTGCAGTTCTTC. Amino acids: CASSFLKNGRAVQFF.

The chain combines TRBV24-1 with TRBJ2-3; 11 bases line up with TRBD1. Looked up from germline, CDR1 is KGHDR and CDR2 is SFDVKD. The CDR3 has 17 residues. The junction had 5 bases not matched to a gene; V was cut back by 4 bases and J by 0 bases. CDR3 sequence (DNA): TGTGCCACCAGTGACCCCGGGACAGGGGGGAGCACAGATACGCAGTATTTT. This gives the protein CATSDPGTGGSTDTQYF.

The chain couples TRBV25-1 to TRBJ2-7, with D perhaps matching TRBD2 (5 bases). Trimming shortened V by 7 bases and J by 2 bases, and 15 bases separated the two germline ends. The CDR3 spans 14 residues. Germline-derived CDR1 and CDR2 are MGHDK and SYGVNS. The CDR3, as DNA: TGTGCCAGCACCGAGGGAACAGACACCTACGAGCAGTACTTC. This sequence encodes CASTEGTDTYEQYF.

This sequence joins TRBV27 and TRBJ2-1; possibly TRBD2 for D (5 bases). This CDR3 is 15 amino acids long. Germline assignment: CDR1 MNHEY and CDR2 SMNVEV (reference sequence). The V end was cut by 3 bases, the J end by 6 bases, with 15 bases between. For the CDR3, the DNA is TGTGCCAGCAGTTTGCAGGCCCGGACTTTCAATGAGCAGTTCTTC. This encodes CASSLQARTFNEQFF.

The chain links TRBV6-6 to TRBJ1-1; 7 positions agree with TRBD1. J was trimmed by 8 bases and V by 6 bases; bases with no gene match: 36. CDR1 MNHNY and CDR2 SVGAGI come from the germline V gene (reference sequence). CDR3 size: 22 residues. This CDR3 is CASSNFRTGARWLVGATPEAFF. CDR3 coding DNA: TGTGCCAGCAGCAACTTCAGGACAGGTGCACGATGGCTTGTGGGGGCTACCCCAGAAGCTTTCTTT.

Only a few counts were recorded for this clone. This chain links TRBV10-3 with TRBJ1-1; perhaps TRBD1 as D (6 bases). Between the trimmed V and J ends, which lost 0 bases and 2 bases, there was a span of 10 bases. CDR1 is ENHRY and CDR2 is SYGVKD in the germline V gene. The length of the CDR3 is 15 residues. The CDR3 DNA reads as TGTGCCATCAGTGAGTCTGACAGGAGAAACACTGAAGCTTTCTTT. It specifies CAISESDRRNTEAFF.

The rearrangement joins TRBV6-5 to TRBJ1-1; 9 bases are shared with TRBD1. With V trimmed by 6 bases and J by 2 bases, 7 bases remained unmatched. Germline V lookup: CDR1 MNHEY, CDR2 SVGAGI. The CDR3 length is 15 residues. The CDR3 sequence is CASRIQGAANTEAFF. CDR3 sequence (DNA): TGTGCCAGCAGAATACAGGGGGCGGCTAACACTGAAGCTTTCTTT.

The CDR3 DNA reads as TGTGCCAGCAGTGAGACAGGGGACTATGGCTACACCTTC. This translates into CASSETGDYGYTF. The chain has TRBV6-1 and TRBJ1-2; 8 bases agree with TRBD1. The V gene end was trimmed by 3 bases and the J gene end by 3 bases; junction bases not matched to a gene: 0. Germline V gene sequence: CDR1 MNHNS, CDR2 SASEGT. The CDR3 sequence is 13 residues long.